The rows below give T cell receptor beta chains drawn from one sample of a study of blood T cell repertoires in COVID-19. TCRdb's table, derived via immunoSEQ multiplex PCR, lists solely in-frame clones and lacks some. This table holds almost 300,000 clones, roughly 86% found once. Sequencing was carried out using peripheral blood. The receptor source for this set is a man in his 70s with acute or convalescent COVID-19. Each CDR3 is given with its conserved first and last residue. D genes are given only for firm matches. Size is omitted from some rows. Given values are once, few, many or a class for expanded clones.

d_gene: TRBD2; abundance: .; j_gene: TRBJ2-1; v_gene: TRBV12-5; CDR3nt: TGTGCTAGTGGTTTGCCCGACGGGAGGGGAGTCGATGAGCAGTTCTTC; CDR3aa: CASGLPDGRGVDEQFF
d_gene: .; abundance: .; j_gene: TRBJ1-2; v_gene: TRBV4-1; CDR3nt: TGCGCCAGCAGCGAACAGGGTGACTATGGCTACACCTTC; CDR3aa: CASSEQGDYGYTF
d_gene: .; abundance: once; j_gene: TRBJ1-2; v_gene: TRBV4-2; CDR3nt: TGTGCCAGCAGCCAAGATGGGGGGGCGTCTGGCTACACCTTC; CDR3aa: CASSQDGGASGYTF
d_gene: TRBD1; abundance: .; j_gene: TRBJ1-2; v_gene: TRBV14; CDR3nt: TGTGCCAGCAGCCAAGGGCGACAGGGAAGGATCAATGGCTACACCTTC; CDR3aa: CASSQGRQGRINGYTF
d_gene: .; abundance: .; j_gene: TRBJ1-4; v_gene: TRBV28; CDR3nt: TGTGCCAGCGAGGATAATGAAAAACTGTTTTTT; CDR3aa: CASEDNEKLFF
d_gene: TRBD2; abundance: .; j_gene: TRBJ2-1; v_gene: TRBV7-2; CDR3nt: TGTGCCAGCAGCTTAACGGTAGCGGGGAAACGTGAGCAGTTCTTC; CDR3aa: CASSLTVAGKREQFF
d_gene: .; abundance: .; j_gene: TRBJ1-1; v_gene: TRBV9; CDR3nt: TGTGCCAGCAGCGTTTCCAGGAACACTGAAGCTTTCTTT; CDR3aa: CASSVSRNTEAFF
d_gene: TRBD2; abundance: .; j_gene: TRBJ2-3; v_gene: TRBV5-1; CDR3nt: TGCGCCAGCAGCCCGCAGGCTAGCGGCGATACGCAGTATTTT; CDR3aa: CASSPQASGDTQYF
d_gene: .; abundance: .; j_gene: TRBJ1-2; v_gene: TRBV6-5; CDR3nt: TGTGCCAGCAGGACAGACAGATCTAACTATGGCTACACCTTC; CDR3aa: CASRTDRSNYGYTF
d_gene: .; abundance: .; j_gene: TRBJ1-5; v_gene: TRBV21-1; CDR3nt: TGTGCCAGCGTAGGGGCAGGGCGGAATCAGCCCCAGCATTTT; CDR3aa: CASVGAGRNQPQHF
d_gene: .; abundance: .; j_gene: TRBJ1-2; v_gene: TRBV28; CDR3nt: TGTGCCAGCATCCCGGGACACACTTTCCATTCGAACTATGGCTACACCTTC; CDR3aa: CASIPGHTFHSNYGYTF
d_gene: .; abundance: .; j_gene: TRBJ2-7; v_gene: TRBV12-3/TRBV12-4; CDR3nt: TGTGCCAGCAGTGACAGAGTTTCCTACGAGCAGTACTTC; CDR3aa: CASSDRVSYEQYF
d_gene: .; abundance: .; j_gene: TRBJ1-1; v_gene: TRBV25-1; CDR3nt: TGTGCCAGCAGTGCGAGCACTGAAGCTTTCTTT; CDR3aa: CASSASTEAFF
d_gene: .; abundance: .; j_gene: TRBJ1-6; v_gene: TRBV4-3; CDR3nt: TGCGCCAGCAGCCAAGATGGGGGGGCTTACAATTCACCCCTCCACTTT; CDR3aa: CASSQDGGAYNSPLHF
d_gene: .; abundance: once; j_gene: TRBJ2-1; v_gene: TRBV18; CDR3nt: TGTGCCAGCTCACGTGACAGGCCCCCGGCTCTGTTCTTC; CDR3aa: CASSRDRPPALFF
d_gene: .; abundance: .; j_gene: TRBJ2-7; v_gene: TRBV28; CDR3nt: TGTGCCAGCAGTTTATTGGACGGGAACTACGAGCAGTACTTC; CDR3aa: CASSLLDGNYEQYF
d_gene: .; abundance: .; j_gene: TRBJ2-3; v_gene: TRBV5-4; CDR3nt: TGTGCCAGCAGCTTGTTAGTGGGGGGAGTAACAGATACGCAGTATTTT; CDR3aa: CASSLLVGGVTDTQYF
d_gene: TRBD1; abundance: .; j_gene: TRBJ1-1; v_gene: TRBV19; CDR3nt: TGTGCCAGTAGCCCTGCGGACAGGATGAACACTGAAGCTTTCTTT; CDR3aa: CASSPADRMNTEAFF
d_gene: .; abundance: .; j_gene: TRBJ1-6; v_gene: TRBV11-1; CDR3nt: TGTGCCAGCAGCGGACAGTACTCACCCCTCCACTTT; CDR3aa: CASSGQYSPLHF
d_gene: .; abundance: few; j_gene: TRBJ1-1; v_gene: TRBV7-6; CDR3nt: TGTGCCAGCAGCTTAGCGGAGGGGCTCCGGGGCACTGAAGCTTTCTTT; CDR3aa: CASSLAEGLRGTEAFF
d_gene: TRBD1; abundance: .; j_gene: TRBJ1-6; v_gene: TRBV4-2; CDR3nt: TGTGCCAGCAGCCCGACATCGGGACAGGGAGGTTGGAGGTCCTATAATTCACCCCTCCACTTT; CDR3aa: CASSPTSGQGGWRSYNSPLHF
d_gene: .; abundance: few; j_gene: TRBJ1-5; v_gene: TRBV5-6; CDR3nt: TGTGCCAGCAGCTTGCTAGGTAGCAATCAGCCCCAGCATTTT; CDR3aa: CASSLLGSNQPQHF
d_gene: .; abundance: .; j_gene: TRBJ2-5; v_gene: TRBV5-1; CDR3nt: TGCGCCAGCAGCTTGGCTGTAGGGGCAGAGACCCAGTACTTC; CDR3aa: CASSLAVGAETQYF
d_gene: TRBD1; abundance: .; j_gene: TRBJ1-3; v_gene: TRBV24-1; CDR3nt: TGTGCCACCAGTGACTCCGACAGGGTTTCAGGAAACACCATATATTTT; CDR3aa: CATSDSDRVSGNTIYF
d_gene: TRBD1; abundance: .; j_gene: TRBJ2-1; v_gene: TRBV18; CDR3nt: TGTGCCAACTCACCACCGGGACAGGGGGCGCTTGGGGCACGCAATGAGCAGTTCTTC; CDR3aa: CANSPPGQGALGARNEQFF
d_gene: .; abundance: .; j_gene: TRBJ2-1; v_gene: TRBV11-3; CDR3nt: TGTGCCAGCGCGGCGGATTACAATGAGCAGTTCTTC; CDR3aa: CASAADYNEQFF
d_gene: .; abundance: .; j_gene: TRBJ1-5; v_gene: TRBV9; CDR3nt: TGTGCCAGCAGCAGTAGTGGGGGGATCAATCAGCCCCAGCATTTT; CDR3aa: CASSSSGGINQPQHF
d_gene: .; abundance: once; j_gene: TRBJ1-1; v_gene: TRBV2; CDR3nt: TGTGCCAGCAGTGTATTTGGGGACTCTGAAGCTTTCTTT; CDR3aa: CASSVFGDSEAFF
d_gene: TRBD2; abundance: .; j_gene: TRBJ2-3; v_gene: TRBV14; CDR3nt: TGTGCCAGCAGCCAAGGGGTCGAGACTAGCGGGAGAGATACGCAGTATTTT; CDR3aa: CASSQGVETSGRDTQYF
d_gene: TRBD1; abundance: once; j_gene: TRBJ2-7; v_gene: TRBV11-2; CDR3nt: TGTGCCAGCAGCTTAGTCAGGGGGCCATCCTACGAGCAGTACTTC; CDR3aa: CASSLVRGPSYEQYF
d_gene: TRBD1; abundance: .; j_gene: TRBJ2-3; v_gene: TRBV5-1; CDR3nt: TGCGCCAGCAGTTTTAGACAGGGTGCAGATACGCAGTATTTT; CDR3aa: CASSFRQGADTQYF
d_gene: TRBD1; abundance: .; j_gene: TRBJ1-3; v_gene: TRBV23-1; CDR3nt: TGCGCCAGCAGTCAAGACTTCCCATTTAGGGACAGAGCCGGAAACACCATATATTTT; CDR3aa: CASSQDFPFRDRAGNTIYF
d_gene: .; abundance: .; j_gene: TRBJ1-1; v_gene: TRBV6-1; CDR3nt: TGTGCCAGCAGTGACGTGGCGGGGCGCACTGAAGCTTTCTTT; CDR3aa: CASSDVAGRTEAFF
d_gene: .; abundance: .; j_gene: TRBJ1-4; v_gene: TRBV7-3; CDR3nt: TGTGCCAGCAGTTTGACCGGACAGCCTAATGAAAAACTGTTTTTT; CDR3aa: CASSLTGQPNEKLFF
d_gene: TRBD2; abundance: .; j_gene: TRBJ2-1; v_gene: TRBV10-3; CDR3nt: TGTGCCATCAGTGAGTCAAGCGGGAGGGCCATTATGTTCTTC; CDR3aa: CAISESSGRAIMFF
d_gene: TRBD2; abundance: .; j_gene: TRBJ2-5; v_gene: TRBV19; CDR3nt: TGTGCCAGTAGTCCCATGCGTAGCGGGAGTTGGGAGACCCAGTACTTC; CDR3aa: CASSPMRSGSWETQYF
d_gene: TRBD2; abundance: .; j_gene: TRBJ2-1; v_gene: TRBV3-1/TRBV3-2; CDR3nt: TGTGCCAGCAGCCCACAGCGATTGCGGGACTACTACAATGAGCAGTTCTTC; CDR3aa: CASSPQRLRDYYNEQFF
d_gene: .; abundance: once; j_gene: TRBJ1-5; v_gene: TRBV30; CDR3nt: TGTGCCTGGAGTGGGGGAGGCTACAGCTATCAGCCCCAGCATTTT; CDR3aa: CAWSGGGYSYQPQHF
d_gene: TRBD1; abundance: .; j_gene: TRBJ2-1; v_gene: TRBV5-1; CDR3nt: TGCGCCAGCAGCTTGTTTTCGGGACAGGGGTACAATGAGCAGTTCTTC; CDR3aa: CASSLFSGQGYNEQFF
d_gene: TRBD1; abundance: .; j_gene: TRBJ1-2; v_gene: TRBV29-1; CDR3nt: TGCAGCGTGGCTTGGACAGGTTTCTGGGACTATGGCTACACCTTC; CDR3aa: CSVAWTGFWDYGYTF
d_gene: .; abundance: .; j_gene: TRBJ2-5; v_gene: TRBV11-2; CDR3nt: TGTGCCAGCAGCTTAGGTGGGGGCCGAGAGACCCAGTACTTC; CDR3aa: CASSLGGGRETQYF
d_gene: .; abundance: .; j_gene: TRBJ2-3; v_gene: TRBV4-2; CDR3nt: TGTGCCAGCAGCCAAGACCCGACGGGGGTAGGGACAGATACGCAGTATTTT; CDR3aa: CASSQDPTGVGTDTQYF
d_gene: TRBD1; abundance: .; j_gene: TRBJ1-2; v_gene: TRBV7-9; CDR3nt: TGTGCCAGCAGCTTGGCGGCAGGGGGCGACTATGGCTACACCTTC; CDR3aa: CASSLAAGGDYGYTF
d_gene: .; abundance: .; j_gene: TRBJ1-2; v_gene: TRBV24-1; CDR3nt: TGTGCCACCAGTGATCTCGGGACTAACTATGGCTACACCTTC; CDR3aa: CATSDLGTNYGYTF
d_gene: .; abundance: .; j_gene: TRBJ2-1; v_gene: TRBV19; CDR3nt: TGTGCCAGTAGTATCAGAAATGAGCAGTTCTTC; CDR3aa: CASSIRNEQFF